This T cell receptor beta chain stems from a study of T cells in Graves' hyperthyroidism and ophthalmopathy. This clonotype appeared many times. It was uncontrolled infection, other autoimmune disease, pregnancy or lactation that excluded patients. Based on clinical symptoms, serum thyroxine and TRAb, thyroid ultrasound and orbital computed tomography, diagnoses were reached. There were TCR beta CDR3 regions amplified from RNA transcripts. HTBI primers were employed in a first-round RT-PCR of the TCR CDR3. TCRdb fed the multiplex PCR reads into MiXCR, producing one record per CDR3 protein. The table includes approximately 690,000 distinct CDR3 sequences, about 14% detected once. The source is a woman between 45 and 65 years old with Graves' ophthalmopathy. Input material: blood.

The CDR3 region is CASSPRTGVVYKAFF. Here the CDR3 DNA reads TGTGCCAGCAGCCCTCGGACAGGGGTTGTCTACAAAGCTTTCTTT. The chain employs TRBV7-9 and TRBJ1-1; 9 bases line up with TRBD1. V gave up 5 bases and J gave up 9 bases; unmatched junction bases: 13. This CDR3 has 15 residues. Germline assignment: CDR1 SEHNR and CDR2 FQNEAQ (reference sequence).